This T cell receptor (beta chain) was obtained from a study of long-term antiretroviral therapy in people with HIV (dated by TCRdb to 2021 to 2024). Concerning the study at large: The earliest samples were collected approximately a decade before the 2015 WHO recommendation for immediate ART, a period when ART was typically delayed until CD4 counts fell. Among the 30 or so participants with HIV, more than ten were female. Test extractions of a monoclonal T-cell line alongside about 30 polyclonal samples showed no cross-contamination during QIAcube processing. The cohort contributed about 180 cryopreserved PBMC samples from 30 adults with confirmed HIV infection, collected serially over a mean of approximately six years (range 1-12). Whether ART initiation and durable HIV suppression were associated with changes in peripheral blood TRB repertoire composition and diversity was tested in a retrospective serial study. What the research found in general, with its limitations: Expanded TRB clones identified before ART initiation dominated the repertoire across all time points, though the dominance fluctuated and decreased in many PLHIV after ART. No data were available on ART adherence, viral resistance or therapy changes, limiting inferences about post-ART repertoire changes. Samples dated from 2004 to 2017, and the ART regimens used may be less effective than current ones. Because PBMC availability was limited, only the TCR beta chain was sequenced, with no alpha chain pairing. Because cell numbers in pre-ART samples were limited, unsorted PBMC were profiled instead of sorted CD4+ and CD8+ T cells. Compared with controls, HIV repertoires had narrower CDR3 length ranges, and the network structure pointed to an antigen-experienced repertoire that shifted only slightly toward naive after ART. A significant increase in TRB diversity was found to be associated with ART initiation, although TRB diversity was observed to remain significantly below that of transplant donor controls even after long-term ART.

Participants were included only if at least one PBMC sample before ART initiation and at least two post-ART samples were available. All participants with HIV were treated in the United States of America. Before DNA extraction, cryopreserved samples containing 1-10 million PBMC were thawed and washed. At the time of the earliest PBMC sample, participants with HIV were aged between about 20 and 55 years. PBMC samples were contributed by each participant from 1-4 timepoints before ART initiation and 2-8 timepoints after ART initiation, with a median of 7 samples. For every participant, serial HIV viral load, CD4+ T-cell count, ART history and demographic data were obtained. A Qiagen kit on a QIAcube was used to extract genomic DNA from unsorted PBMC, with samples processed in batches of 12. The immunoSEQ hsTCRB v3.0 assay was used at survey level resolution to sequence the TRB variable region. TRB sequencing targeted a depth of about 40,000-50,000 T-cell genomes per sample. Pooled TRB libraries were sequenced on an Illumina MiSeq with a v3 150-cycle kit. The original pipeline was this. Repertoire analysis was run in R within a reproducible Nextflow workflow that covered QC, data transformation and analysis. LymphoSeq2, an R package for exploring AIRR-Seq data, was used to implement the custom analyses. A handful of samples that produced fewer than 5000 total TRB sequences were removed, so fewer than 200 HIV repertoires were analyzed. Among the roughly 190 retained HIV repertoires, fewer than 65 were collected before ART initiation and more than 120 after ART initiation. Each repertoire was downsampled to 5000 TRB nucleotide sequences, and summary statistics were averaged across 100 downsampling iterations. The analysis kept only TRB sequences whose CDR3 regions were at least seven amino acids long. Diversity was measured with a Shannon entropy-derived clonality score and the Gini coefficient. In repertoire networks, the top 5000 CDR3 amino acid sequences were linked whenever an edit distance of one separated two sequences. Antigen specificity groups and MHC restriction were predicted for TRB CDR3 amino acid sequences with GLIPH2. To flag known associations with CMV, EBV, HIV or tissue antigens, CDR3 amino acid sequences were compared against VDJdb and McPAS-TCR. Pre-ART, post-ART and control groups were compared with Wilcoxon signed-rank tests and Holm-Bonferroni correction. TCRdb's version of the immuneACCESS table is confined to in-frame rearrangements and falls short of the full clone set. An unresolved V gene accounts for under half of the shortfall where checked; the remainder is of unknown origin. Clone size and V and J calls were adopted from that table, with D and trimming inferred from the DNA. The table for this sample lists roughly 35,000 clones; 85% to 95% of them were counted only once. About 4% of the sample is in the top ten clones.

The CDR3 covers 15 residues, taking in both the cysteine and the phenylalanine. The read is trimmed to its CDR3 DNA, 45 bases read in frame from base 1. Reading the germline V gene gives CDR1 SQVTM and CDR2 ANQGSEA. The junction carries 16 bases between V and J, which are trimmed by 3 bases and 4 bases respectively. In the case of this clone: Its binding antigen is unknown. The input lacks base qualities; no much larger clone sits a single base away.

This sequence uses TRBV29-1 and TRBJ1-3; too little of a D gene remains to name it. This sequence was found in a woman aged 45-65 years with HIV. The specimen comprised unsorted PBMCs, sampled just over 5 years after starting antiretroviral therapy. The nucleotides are TGCAGCGTTGACGGCGGGTACGGTCTCGGAAACACCATATATTTT. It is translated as CSVDGGYGLGNTIYF.